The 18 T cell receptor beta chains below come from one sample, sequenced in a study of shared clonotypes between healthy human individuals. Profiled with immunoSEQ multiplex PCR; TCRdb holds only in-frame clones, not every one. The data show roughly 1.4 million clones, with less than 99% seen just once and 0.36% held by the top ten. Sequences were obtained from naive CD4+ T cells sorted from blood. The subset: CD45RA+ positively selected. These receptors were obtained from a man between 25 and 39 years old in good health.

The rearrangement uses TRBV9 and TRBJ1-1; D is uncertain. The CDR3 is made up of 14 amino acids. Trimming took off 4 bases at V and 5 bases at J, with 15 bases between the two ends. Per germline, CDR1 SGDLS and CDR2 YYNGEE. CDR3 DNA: TGTGCCAGCAGCTCCCAAGGCCGAGGGACTGAAGCTTTCTTT. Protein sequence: CASSSQGRGTEAFF. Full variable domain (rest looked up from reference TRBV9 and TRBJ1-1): DSGVTQTPKHLITATGQRVTLRCSPRSGDLSVYWYQQSLDQGLQFLIQYYNGEERAKGNILERFSAQQFPDLHSELNLSSLELGDSALYFCASSSQGRGTEAFFGQGTRLTVV.

The CDR3 here is CASSSASRRTGETQYF. The CDR3 DNA sequence: TGTGCCAGCAGCTCTGCCAGTAGGAGGACTGGAGAGACCCAGTACTTC. This chain links TRBV7-2 with TRBJ2-5, with D perhaps matching TRBD2 (5 bases). The CDR3 is 16 residues long. Trimming cost V 4 bases and J 4 bases, with 19 bases left between them. Per germline, CDR1 SGHTA and CDR2 FQGNSA.

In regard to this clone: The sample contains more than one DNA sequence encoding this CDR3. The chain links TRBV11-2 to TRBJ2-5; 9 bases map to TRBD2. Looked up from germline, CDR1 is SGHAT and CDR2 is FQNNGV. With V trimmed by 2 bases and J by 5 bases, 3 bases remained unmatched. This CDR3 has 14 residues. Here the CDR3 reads CASSLTSGRETQYF. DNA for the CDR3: TGTGCCAGCAGCTTAACAAGCGGGAGGGAGACCCAGTACTTC.

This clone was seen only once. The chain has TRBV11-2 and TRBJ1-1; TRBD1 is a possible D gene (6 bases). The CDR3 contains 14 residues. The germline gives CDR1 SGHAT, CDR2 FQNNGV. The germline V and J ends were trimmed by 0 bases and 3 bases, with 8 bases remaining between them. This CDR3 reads CASSLDTGYTEAFF. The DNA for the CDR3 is TGTGCCAGCAGCTTAGATACAGGGTACACTGAAGCTTTCTTT.

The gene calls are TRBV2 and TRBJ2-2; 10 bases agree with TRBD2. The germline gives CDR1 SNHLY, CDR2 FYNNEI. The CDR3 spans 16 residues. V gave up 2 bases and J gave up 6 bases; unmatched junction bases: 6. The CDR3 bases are TGTGCCAGCAGTGAAAGTACTAGCGGGATCCCCGGGGAGCTGTTTTTT. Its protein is CASSESTSGIPGELFF.

CDR3 sequence: CASGVQGGTDTQYF. The CDR3 DNA sequence: TGTGCCAGCGGGGTACAGGGGGGGACAGATACGCAGTATTTT. This chain uses TRBV7-9 with TRBJ2-3; tentative D call: TRBD1 (8 bases). CDR1 is SEHNR, CDR2 FQNEAQ, per germline (reference sequence). Between the trimmed V and J ends, which lost 8 bases and 3 bases, there was a span of 15 bases. The CDR3 runs 14 residues.

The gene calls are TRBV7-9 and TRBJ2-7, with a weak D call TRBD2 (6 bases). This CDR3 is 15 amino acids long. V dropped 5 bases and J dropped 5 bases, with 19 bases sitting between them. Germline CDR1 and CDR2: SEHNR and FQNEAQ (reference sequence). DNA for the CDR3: TGTGCCAGCAGCAAAAACCCCGGGACTGGTAACGAGCAGTACTTC. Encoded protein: CASSKNPGTGNEQYF.

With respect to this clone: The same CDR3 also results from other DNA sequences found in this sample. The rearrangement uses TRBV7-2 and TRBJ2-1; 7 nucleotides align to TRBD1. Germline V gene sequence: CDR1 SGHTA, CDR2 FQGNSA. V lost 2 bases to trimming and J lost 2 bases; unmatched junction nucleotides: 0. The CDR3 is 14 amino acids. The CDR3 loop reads CASSLTGAYNEQFF. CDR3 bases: TGTGCCAGCAGCTTAACAGGGGCCTACAATGAGCAGTTCTTC.

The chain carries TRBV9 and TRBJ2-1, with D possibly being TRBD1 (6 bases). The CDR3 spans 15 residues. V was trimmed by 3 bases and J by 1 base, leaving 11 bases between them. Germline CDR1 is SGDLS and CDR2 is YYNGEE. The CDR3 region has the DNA TGTGCCAGCAGCGGCGTACAGGGTTCCTACAATGAGCAGTTCTTC. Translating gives CASSGVQGSYNEQFF.

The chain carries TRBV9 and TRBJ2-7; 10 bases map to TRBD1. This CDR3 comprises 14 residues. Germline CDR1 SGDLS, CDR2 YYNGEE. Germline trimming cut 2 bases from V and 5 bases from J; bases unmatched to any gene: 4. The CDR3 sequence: CASSVGTGAHEQYF. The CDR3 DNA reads TGTGCCAGCAGCGTTGGGACAGGGGCCCACGAGCAGTACTTC.

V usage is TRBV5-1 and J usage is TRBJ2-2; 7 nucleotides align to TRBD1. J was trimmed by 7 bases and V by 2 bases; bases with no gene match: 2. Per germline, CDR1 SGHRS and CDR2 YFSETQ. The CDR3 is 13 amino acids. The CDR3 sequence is CASSFDRDGELFF. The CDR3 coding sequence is TGCGCCAGCAGCTTTGACAGGGACGGGGAGCTGTTTTTT.

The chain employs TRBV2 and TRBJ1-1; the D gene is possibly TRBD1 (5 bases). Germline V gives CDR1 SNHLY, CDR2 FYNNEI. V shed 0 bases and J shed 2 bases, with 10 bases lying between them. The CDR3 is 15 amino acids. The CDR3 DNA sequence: TGTGCCAGCAGTGAAGCGGAGACAGTAAACACTGAAGCTTTCTTT. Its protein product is CASSEAETVNTEAFF.

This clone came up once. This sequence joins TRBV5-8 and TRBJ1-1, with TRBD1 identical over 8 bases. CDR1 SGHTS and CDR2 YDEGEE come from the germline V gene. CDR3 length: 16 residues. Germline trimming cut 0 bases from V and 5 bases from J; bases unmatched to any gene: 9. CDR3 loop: CASSLGLGQVWTEAFF. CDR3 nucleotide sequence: TGTGCCAGCAGCTTGGGTCTGGGACAGGTTTGGACTGAAGCTTTCTTT.

The CDR3 region is CSVEAQTGPNYGYTF. The CDR3 DNA reads TGCAGCGTTGAAGCCCAGACAGGGCCTAACTATGGCTACACCTTC. The J gene is TRBJ1-2, the V gene TRBV29-1, with 7 nucleotides matching TRBD1. From germline, CDR1 is SQVTM and CDR2 ANQGSEA. This CDR3 is built from 15 residues. J gave up 0 bases and V 1 base, and 5 bases lay outside the gene matches.

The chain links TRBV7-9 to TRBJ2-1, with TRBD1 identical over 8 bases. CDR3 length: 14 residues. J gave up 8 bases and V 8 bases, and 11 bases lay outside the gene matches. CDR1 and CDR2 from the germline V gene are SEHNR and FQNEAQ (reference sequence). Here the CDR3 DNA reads TGTGCCAGCTCCCCGACAGGGGCGCGGGATGAGCAGTTCTTC. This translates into CASSPTGARDEQFF.

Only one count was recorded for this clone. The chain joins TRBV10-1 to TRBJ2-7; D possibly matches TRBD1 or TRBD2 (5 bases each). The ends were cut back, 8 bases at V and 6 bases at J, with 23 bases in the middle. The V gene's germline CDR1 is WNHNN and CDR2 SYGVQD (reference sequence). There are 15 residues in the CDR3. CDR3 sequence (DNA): TGCGCCAGCGCCCCCAGGAGACTCGGGGCCTTCGAGCAGTACTTC. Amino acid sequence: CASAPRRLGAFEQYF.

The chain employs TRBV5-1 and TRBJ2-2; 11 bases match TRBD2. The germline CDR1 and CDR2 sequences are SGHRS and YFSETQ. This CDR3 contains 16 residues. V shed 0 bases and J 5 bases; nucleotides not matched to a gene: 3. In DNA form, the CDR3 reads TGCGCCAGCAGCTTGGCGACTAGCGGGACTACCGGGGAGCTGTTTTTT. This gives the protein CASSLATSGTTGELFF. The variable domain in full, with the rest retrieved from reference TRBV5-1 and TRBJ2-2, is KAGVTQTPRYLIKTRGQQVTLSCSPISGHRSVSWYQQTPGQGLQFLFEYFSETQRNKGNFPGRFSGRQFSNSRSEMNVSTLELGDSALYLCASSLATSGTTGELFFGEGSRLTVL.

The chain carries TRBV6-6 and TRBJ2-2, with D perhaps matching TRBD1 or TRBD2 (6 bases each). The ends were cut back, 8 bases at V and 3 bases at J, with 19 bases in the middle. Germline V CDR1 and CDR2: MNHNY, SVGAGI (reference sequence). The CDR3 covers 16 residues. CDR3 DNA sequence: TGTGCCAGCTCTCAACTGGGGGGCCAGGACACCGGGGAGCTGTTTTTT. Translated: CASSQLGGQDTGELFF.